Reported below is one TCR beta chain. Its cognate antigen is unknown. An end of the junction differs from the germline gene, which may be a read error. The PCR made use of 60 Vbeta and 13 Jbeta primers. Only in-frame clones appear in the TCRdb table, and some are missing; sequencing was by immunoSEQ multiplex PCR. The data hold roughly 100,000 clones, with roughly 74% observed a single time. The donors were healthy bone marrow donors. This entry comes from a study of cytomegalovirus exposure and HLA in healthy donors. Regarding the study as a whole: A highly shared variant cluster was judged a likely technical artifact. Other equally common chains were less clonally expanded than HLA-associated TCR beta chains, a later analysis showed.

CDR3 length: 17 residues. Germline V CDR1 and CDR2: SEHNR, FQNEAQ (reference sequence). Sample: PBMCs. The rearrangement uses TRBV7-9 and TRBJ1-2; D possibly corresponds to TRBD1 (6 bases). The clonotype comes from a man aged 35-49 years in good health and CMV-seronegative. Here the CDR3 reads CSSSSWTELTSNYGYTF. DNA for the CDR3: TGTTCCAGCAGCTCCTGGACAGAGTTGACATCTAACTATGGCTACACCTTC.